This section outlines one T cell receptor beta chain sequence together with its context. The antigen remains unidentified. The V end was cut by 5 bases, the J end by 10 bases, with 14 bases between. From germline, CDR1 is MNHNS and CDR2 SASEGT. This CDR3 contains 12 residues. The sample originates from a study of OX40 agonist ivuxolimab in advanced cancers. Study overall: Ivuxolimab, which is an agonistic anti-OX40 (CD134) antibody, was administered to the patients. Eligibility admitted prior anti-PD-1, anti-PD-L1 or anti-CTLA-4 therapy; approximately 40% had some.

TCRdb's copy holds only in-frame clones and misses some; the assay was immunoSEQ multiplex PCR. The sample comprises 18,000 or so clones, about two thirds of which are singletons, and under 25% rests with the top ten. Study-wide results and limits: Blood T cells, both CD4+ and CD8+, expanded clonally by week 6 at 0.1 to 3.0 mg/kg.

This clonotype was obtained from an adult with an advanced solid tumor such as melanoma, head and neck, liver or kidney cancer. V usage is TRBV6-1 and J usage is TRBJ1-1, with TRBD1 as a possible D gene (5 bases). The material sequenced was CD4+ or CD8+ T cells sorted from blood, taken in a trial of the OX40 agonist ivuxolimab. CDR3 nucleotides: TGTGCCAGCAGTCGGGACCTGGTGAGAGCTTTCTTT. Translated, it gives CASSRDLVRAFF.